Sequencing of this TCR beta chain was carried out in a study of blood T cell repertoires in COVID-19. Study-level background: Sites across the United States, Italy and Spain contributed samples from acute and convalescent COVID-19. The analysed material was cDNA or gDNA that came from T cells, B-cell-depleted T cells, or PBMCs.

V shed 6 bases and J shed 5 bases, with 16 bases lying between them. This CDR3 has 14 amino acids. CDR1 and CDR2 from the germline V gene are LNHDA and SQIVND (reference sequence). Original processing methods: Reference gene primer amplification in the assay estimated nucleated cell counts. The data were produced by immunoSEQ multiplex PCR, yet TCRdb's version contains in-frame clones alone and is incomplete. V and J calls and clone size are as listed in that table; D and trimming were resolved from the DNA. The sample comprises about 74,000 clones, under 85% of which are singletons, and around 21% rests with the top ten.

Sequenced: peripheral blood. The rearrangement joins TRBV19 to TRBJ2-5, with D maybe TRBD2 (8 bases). The sequence came from a man aged 65-85 years with acute or convalescent COVID-19. DNA for the CDR3: TGTGCCAGTAGCGACAGGGAGCGGGGGGAGACCCAGTACTTC. Translated: CASSDRERGETQYF.